This T cell receptor (beta chain) comes out of a study of PD-1 blockade in classical Hodgkin lymphoma. On the study more broadly: Patients were treated with nivolumab at 3 mg/kg, and this was given intravenously every 2 weeks.

Described time point: cycle 4 day 1 (C4D1), after less than 7 weeks of nivolumab. Relapse after autologous stem cell transplantation occurred in every patient, and brentuximab vedotin exposure varied. Complete response, partial response or progressive disease constituted the best response categories observed. Clones were read by immunoSEQ multiplex PCR, and TCRdb kept only the in-frame ones, dropping some. In the table there are about 93,000 clones, around 78% of which are singletons. Sequences were derived from peripheral blood mononuclear cells (PBMCs), sampled before the fourth cycle of nivolumab. The receptor comes from a human donor with classical Hodgkin lymphoma.

The chain's CDR3 is CASSETMADGTSGNTIYF. In DNA, the CDR3 is TGTGCCAGCAGCGAAACAATGGCCGATGGGACATCAGGAAACACCATATATTTT. The V and J genes are TRBV9 and TRBJ1-3; TRBD1 is a possible D gene (6 bases). The CDR3 runs to 18 residues. V lost 3 bases and J 4 bases, leaving 23 bases between the germline ends. The germline V gene has CDR1 SGDLS and CDR2 YYNGEE.